Below, 13 T cell receptor beta chains from the same sample are listed, as sequenced in a study of response to subunit inactivated influenza vaccine. TCRdb processed the RT-PCR reads anew with MiXCR; each CDR3 protein has one entry. The sample contains about 540,000 distinct CDR3 sequences, under 25% of which appear only once. These sequences were also reported in another study, on T cells expressing NK-cell markers. That study reports: TCR beta libraries carry UMIs added by 5'RACE template switching.

Source: CD4+ T cells sorted from PBMCs, taken 12 days after vaccination. The receptors shown here come from a man between 45 and 60 years old who received an inactivated influenza vaccine.

The genes are TRBV7-9 and TRBJ2-5; maybe TRBD2 (5 bases). V was shortened by 3 bases and J by 0 bases, with 11 bases between the two germline ends. From germline, CDR1 is SEHNR and CDR2 FQNEAQ (reference sequence). This CDR3 comprises 15 residues. CDR3 residues: CASSLRTVYQETQYF. The CDR3 bases are TGTGCCAGCAGCTTGAGGACTGTGTACCAAGAGACCCAGTACTTC.

J is TRBJ2-2 and V is TRBV5-1; a weak D match, TRBD1 (6 bases). The CDR3 has 14 residues. The V gene lost 3 bases and the J gene lost 2 bases, with 8 bases spanning the gap. Germline CDR1 SGHRS, CDR2 YFSETQ. CDR3 residues: CASSWGQNTGELFF. The DNA for the CDR3 is TGCGCCAGCAGCTGGGGACAAAACACCGGGGAGCTGTTTTTT.

V gene TRBV20-1 combines with J gene TRBJ2-3, with 8 positions matching TRBD2. This CDR3 comprises 15 residues. The germline V gene encodes CDR1 DFQATT and CDR2 SNEGSKA (reference sequence). The V gene end was trimmed by 3 bases and the J gene end by 1 base; junction bases not matched to a gene: 6. The CDR3 DNA follows: TGCAGTGCTAGTGGTCGGGGGGGCCGCACAGATACGCAGTATTTT. Its protein product is CSASGRGGRTDTQYF.

In its sample, this clonotype was seen a few times. The V and J genes are TRBV29-1 and TRBJ2-3; D is uncertain. The ends were cut back, 1 base at V and 2 bases at J, with 7 bases in the middle. Germline CDR1 and CDR2: SQVTM and ANQGSEA. This CDR3 region has 13 residues. The CDR3, as DNA: TGCAGCGTTGAAGCGGAGCACACAGATACGCAGTATTTT. Amino acid sequence: CSVEAEHTDTQYF.

DNA for the CDR3: TGTGCCAGCAGTTTGGCGCCCTGGGACTACAATGAGCAGTTCTTC. This translates into CASSLAPWDYNEQFF. V gene TRBV12-3 or TRBV12-4 combines with J gene TRBJ2-1, with D unresolved. The CDR3 extends over 15 amino acids. The V gene lost 3 bases and the J gene lost 3 bases, with 12 bases spanning the gap.

This clonotype was recorded a few times. The chain recombines TRBV18 with TRBJ2-5; 9 bases are shared with TRBD1. In germline, CDR1 is KGHSH, CDR2 LQKENI. V gave up 3 bases and J gave up 5 bases; unmatched junction bases: 7. The CDR3 spans 15 residues. The CDR3 DNA is TGTGCCAGCTCACCGAGGGACAGGGTTGGGGAGACCCAGTACTTC. Amino acids: CASSPRDRVGETQYF.

This clonotype was seen a few times. The chain joins TRBV12-3 or TRBV12-4 to TRBJ2-3; D may correspond to TRBD1 or TRBD2 (5 bases each). CDR3 size: 15 residues. Trimming cost V 4 bases and J 4 bases, with 15 bases left between them. For the CDR3, the DNA is TGTGCCAGCAGTTCCGGGGCAGGGACCGCAGATACGCAGTATTTT. Protein sequence: CASSSGAGTADTQYF.

The CDR3 bases are TGTGCCAGCAGCCGTCCCATGCTTGAGACCCAGTACTTC. The encoded protein is CASSRPMLETQYF. The rearrangement links TRBV7-8 to TRBJ2-5; D is unresolved. Trimming shortened V by 5 bases and J by 5 bases, and 12 bases separated the two germline ends. Germline lookup yields CDR1 SGHVS and CDR2 FQNEAQ. The CDR3 is 13 amino acids.

This chain joins TRBV6-5 and TRBJ2-7; D assignment may be TRBD1 or TRBD2 (5 bases each). Germline lookup yields CDR1 MNHEY and CDR2 SVGAGI. The CDR3 sequence is 16 residues long. Trimming removed 2 bases at V and 6 bases at J, with 20 bases between. This CDR3 is CASSYRGTGTPSEQYF. CDR3 sequence (DNA): TGTGCCAGCAGTTACAGGGGTACGGGAACCCCCTCCGAGCAGTACTTC.

This sequence joins TRBV28 and TRBJ2-4; weak D call: TRBD2 (5 bases). The CDR3 is 15 amino acids. In germline, CDR1 is MDHEN, CDR2 SYDVKM. V dropped 3 bases and J dropped 6 bases, with 15 bases sitting between them. The CDR3 bases are TGTGCCAGCAGTTTGAGGGCCAGGACGGGAAACATTCAGTACTTC. Protein: CASSLRARTGNIQYF.

The chain recombines TRBV5-5 with TRBJ1-6; D is unresolved. Germline CDR1 SGHKS, CDR2 YYEKEE (reference sequence). The V end lost 4 bases, the J end lost 10 bases, and 9 bases lay between the germline ends. This CDR3 has 12 amino acids. CDR3 coding DNA: TGTGCCAGCAGCCCGAGGGTCTCACCCCTCCACTTT. Its protein product is CASSPRVSPLHF.

This clonotype appeared a few times. V is TRBV6-5 and J is TRBJ2-7; 12 nucleotides match TRBD2. The CDR3 runs to 19 residues. Trimming took 2 bases from V and 0 from J; bases not matched to a gene: 11. Per germline, CDR1 MNHEY and CDR2 SVGAGI. CDR3 region: CASSYRSTSGGTYSYEQYF. CDR3 nucleotides: TGTGCCAGCAGTTACCGATCTACTAGCGGGGGGACTTACTCCTACGAGCAGTACTTC.

The gene calls are TRBV5-8 and TRBJ1-5, with D maybe TRBD1 (5 bases). CDR3 size: 15 residues. Between the trimmed V and J ends, which lost 4 bases and 4 bases, there was a span of 15 bases. Looked up from germline, CDR1 is SGHTS and CDR2 is YDEGEE. The CDR3 loop reads CASSGTVMRNQPQHF. CDR3 DNA: TGTGCCAGCAGCGGGACCGTGATGAGAAATCAGCCCCAGCATTTT.